A selection of T cell receptor beta chains follows, all from one sample in a study of tumor-infiltrating lymphocytes in oesophageal squamous cell carcinoma. TCRdb reprocessed the PCR reads with MiXCR, giving one entry per CDR3 protein. This repertoire shows about 21,000 distinct CDR3 sequences, about 34% found once; its top ten account for 9.5% to 13%. The sequenced material came from esophageal tumor tissue. The receptors derive from a male donor with esophageal squamous cell carcinoma. CDR3s include the opening cysteine and the closing phenylalanine or tryptophan. The D gene is left open where the match is weak. For some rows the clone size is stated as once, few or many, or as a class when expanded; others skip it.

v_call,j_call,clone_size,d_call,cdr3_nt,cdr3_aa
TRBV12-3/TRBV12-4,TRBJ1-4,many,-,TGTGCCAGCAGTCCCACCACGGCGGTAAAACTGTTTTTT,CASSPTTAVKLFF
TRBV28,TRBJ2-7,many,TRBD2,TGTGCCAGCAGTTTAGCGGGAGGCCGCAGGGAGCAGTACTTC,CASSLAGGRREQYF
TRBV7-3,TRBJ1-1,many,-,TGTGCCAGCAGCTCTCAACAGAACACTGAAGCTTTCTTT,CASSSQQNTEAFF
TRBV5-4,TRBJ1-1,-,-,TGTGCCAGCAGCTTGGCCGGGAGAGCTGAAGCTTTCTTT,CASSLAGRAEAFF
TRBV7-6,TRBJ2-1,few,-,TGTGCTAGCAGCTTTACTATAGGTAATGAGCAGTTCTTC,CASSFTIGNEQFF
TRBV7-9,TRBJ1-1,medium-sized,TRBD1,TGTGCCAGCAGCTTCGGGACAGGTGGGGAAGCTTTCTTT,CASSFGTGGEAFF
TRBV6-6,TRBJ1-1,many,-,TGTGCCAGCAGTTACAAACAGGGAAGGTTAGGCACTGAAGCTTTCTTT,CASSYKQGRLGTEAFF
TRBV6-1,TRBJ2-7,many,TRBD2,TGTGCCAGCAGTGCTAGCGGGGGCAACTACGAGCAGTACTTC,CASSASGGNYEQYF
TRBV7-8,TRBJ2-7,medium-sized,TRBD1,TGTGCCAGCAGCTCTCCCGGGACAGACTACGAGCAGTACTTC,CASSSPGTDYEQYF
TRBV7-9,TRBJ2-7,medium-sized,-,TGTGCCAGCAAGGACACACGAGAAGAAGGCTACGAGCAGTACTTC,CASKDTREEGYEQYF
TRBV6-6,TRBJ2-2,-,-,TGTGCCAGCAGTCTTACGAGGGGGTCCGGGGAGCTGTTTTTT,CASSLTRGSGELFF
TRBV2,TRBJ1-1,few,TRBD1,TGTGCCAGCAGTGAGGGCAGGGGGAGGACTGAAGCTTTCTTT,CASSEGRGRTEAFF
TRBV6-5,TRBJ2-1,-,-,TGTGCCAGCAGTTACGGCGGGACAGTGCAGTTCTTC,CASSYGGTVQFF
TRBV7-8,TRBJ1-6,medium-sized,-,TGTGCCAGCAGCTTAAGGGCCGTTGCGGGAAATTCACCCCTCCACTTT,CASSLRAVAGNSPLHF
TRBV2,TRBJ2-5,few,TRBD2,TGTGCCAGCAGCGAATCTGGCCGGTCTAGCGGGAAGGAGACCCAGTACTTC,CASSESGRSSGKETQYF
TRBV10-3,TRBJ1-1,once,TRBD1,TGTGCCATCAGAACACAGGGGGGGGGGAACACTGAAGCTTTCTTT,CAIRTQGGGNTEAFF
TRBV5-1,TRBJ2-3,-,-,TGCGCCAGCAGCCCCTTAACGGCGGGTCTATTCACAGATACGCAGTATTTT,CASSPLTAGLFTDTQYF
TRBV15,TRBJ2-7,few,-,TGTGCCACCAGCAGCGCTAGGCGGGGCAATGAGCAGTACTTC,CATSSARRGNEQYF
TRBV24-1,TRBJ2-7,many,-,TGTGCCACCAGTGATTCTGGACTGAGGGAGCAGTACTTC,CATSDSGLREQYF
TRBV5-4,TRBJ1-2,-,TRBD1,TGTGCCAGCAGAAGACAGGGGGACCAGGGCTACACCTTC,CASRRQGDQGYTF
TRBV11-2,TRBJ2-5,-,-,TGTGCCAGCAGAGGAGGGAGTTGGGCCCAAGAGACCCAGTACTTC,CASRGGSWAQETQYF
TRBV11-2,TRBJ2-7,-,-,TGTGCCAGCAGCCCACCGTCGGAGGCGCAGTACTTC,CASSPPSEAQYF
TRBV28,TRBJ1-2,many,TRBD1,TGTGCCAGCAGTTCCCCCGGGCAGGGGGGTACCTATGGCTACACCTTC,CASSSPGQGGTYGYTF
TRBV6-1,TRBJ2-1,medium-sized,TRBD2,TGTGCCAGCAGTTGGCTAGCGGGAGGCGGTGATGAGCAGTTCTTC,CASSWLAGGGDEQFF
TRBV7-9,TRBJ1-6,many,-,TGTGCCAGCAGCCATACAGGGACTCTTTCACCCCTCCACTTT,CASSHTGTLSPLHF
TRBV12-3/TRBV12-4,TRBJ2-1,-,TRBD1,TGTGCCAGCAGTTCCTCAGGGGGCGGTGGCGATGAGCAGTTCTTC,CASSSSGGGGDEQFF
TRBV7-2,TRBJ2-1,-,-,TGTGCCAGCAGCTCAAACCCCGACAGTCCCTCCTACAATGAGCAGTTCTTC,CASSSNPDSPSYNEQFF
TRBV7-6,TRBJ2-5,-,TRBD1,TGTGCTAGCAGCCCGACAGGGGCCCTCGAGACCCAGTACTTC,CASSPTGALETQYF
TRBV7-6,TRBJ2-5,-,-,TGTGCCAGCAGCTTAGCGCCGGCGGGAGAGACCCAGTACTTC,CASSLAPAGETQYF
TRBV11-2,TRBJ2-5,few,-,TGTGCCAGCAGCTTAGGTTTGGGGGAGACCCAGTACTTC,CASSLGLGETQYF
TRBV11-2,TRBJ2-3,many,-,TGTGCCAGCAGCTTACTTGGGGGTCTGAATACGCAGTATTTT,CASSLLGGLNTQYF
TRBV7-8,TRBJ2-7,-,TRBD1,TGTGCCAGCAGCCTACAGGGGTCTGGGTTCGAGCAGTACTTC,CASSLQGSGFEQYF
TRBV3-1,TRBJ2-1,-,TRBD1,TGTGCCAGCAGCCAAGCAGGGGGCGGACTATCTGAGCAGTTCTTC,CASSQAGGGLSEQFF
TRBV5-1,TRBJ2-5,few,-,TGCGCCAGCAGCTTCCTAAGACAAGAGACCCAGTACTTC,CASSFLRQETQYF
TRBV7-2,TRBJ2-7,many,TRBD2,TGTGCCAGCACCTTAGCGGCGGGAGCGAACGAGCAGTACTTC,CASTLAAGANEQYF
TRBV27,TRBJ1-1,few,-,TGTGCCAGCAGTTCGCCTGCGGGGTCGGGCACTGAAGCTTTCTTT,CASSSPAGSGTEAFF
TRBV5-4,TRBJ2-1,many,TRBD1,TGTGCCAGCGGACACCGGACAGGGGGCGACGAGCAGTTCTTC,CASGHRTGGDEQFF
TRBV6-1,TRBJ2-7,many,TRBD2,TGTGCCAGCAGTCAGGGACTAGCGGGAGAGGGCTACGAGCAGTACTTC,CASSQGLAGEGYEQYF
TRBV7-6,TRBJ2-5,few,-,TGTGCCAGCAGCTTAGTGATCCAAGAGACCCAGTACTTC,CASSLVIQETQYF
TRBV6-6,TRBJ2-1,once,TRBD2,TGTGCCAGCAGTCCTCTTCGCGGGACTAGCGGGAACGGTGAGCAGTTCTTC,CASSPLRGTSGNGEQFF